The 18 T cell receptor beta chains reported below all come from one sample, sequenced in a study of blood T cell repertoires in COVID-19. Some clones are missing from TCRdb's copy, which holds only in-frame ones; the method was immunoSEQ multiplex PCR. The sample lists about 64,000 clones; just over 85% were seen once. Sequencing was carried out using peripheral blood. The origin of the receptors is a man between 35 and 55 years old with acute or convalescent COVID-19.

The gene calls are TRBV14 and TRBJ2-5; D perhaps matches TRBD2 (7 bases). The CDR3 runs 13 residues. CDR1 and CDR2 from the germline V gene are SGHDN and FVKESK. V was shortened by 0 bases and J by 9 bases, with 11 bases between the two germline ends. The CDR3 region has the DNA TGTGCCAGCAGCCAAGATTGGGGGGGGCCCCAGTACTTC. Its protein product is CASSQDWGGPQYF.

The chain employs TRBV27 and TRBJ1-3, with 7 bases aligning to TRBD1. Trimming cost V 10 bases and J 1 base; bases outside gene matches: 13. Germline CDR1 reads MNHEY; CDR2 reads SMNVEV (reference sequence). The CDR3 has 16 residues. The CDR3 sequence is CANIPCEGASGNTIYF. CDR3 DNA: TGTGCCAATATACCTTGTGAGGGGGCATCTGGAAACACCATATATTTT.

V usage is TRBV6-2 or TRBV6-3 and J usage is TRBJ1-1; D not resolved. The length of the CDR3 is 14 residues. The V end was cut by 0 bases, the J end by 3 bases, with 8 bases between. The germline V gene has CDR1 MNHEY and CDR2 SVGEGT. Written as DNA, the CDR3 is TGTGCCAGCAGTTACTCTCCCCGTCACACTGAAGCTTTCTTT. This translates into CASSYSPRHTEAFF.

The chain links TRBV6-5 to TRBJ1-5; no clear D gene. Germline V gives CDR1 MNHEY, CDR2 SVGAGI. The V and J ends lost 8 bases and 5 bases respectively, with 7 bases between them. The CDR3 contains 11 residues. CDR3 coding DNA: TGTGCCAGCGGCCAATATCAGCCCCAGCATTTT. This gives the protein CASGQYQPQHF.

The chain joins TRBV10-1 to TRBJ2-7; the match to TRBD1 covers 8 bases. CDR3 size: 12 residues. In germline, CDR1 is WNHNN, CDR2 SYGVQD (reference sequence). V shed 7 bases, J shed 10 bases, and the junction held 9 bases outside the gene matches. CDR3: CASIRGRGDQYF. The CDR3 bases are TGCGCCAGCATCAGGGGGCGAGGCGACCAGTACTTC.

The V and J genes are TRBV6-5 and TRBJ1-2; 7 positions match TRBD1. The V and J ends lost 6 bases and 0 bases, in that order; junction bases with no gene match: 7. CDR1 MNHEY and CDR2 SVGAGI come from the germline V gene. This CDR3 is built from 15 residues. The CDR3 coding sequence is TGTGCCAGCAGCTCAGACAGGGCCTCTAACTATGGCTACACCTTC. Protein sequence: CASSSDRASNYGYTF.

This sequence joins TRBV28 and TRBJ1-6; D call uncertain. V dropped 8 bases and J dropped 3 bases, with 8 bases sitting between them. Germline V gives CDR1 MDHEN, CDR2 SYDVKM. There are 13 residues in the CDR3. CDR3 sequence (DNA): TGTGCCAGCGGTAACAGCTATAATTCACCCCTCCACTTT. It translates to CASGNSYNSPLHF.

V is TRBV20-1 and J is TRBJ2-4; D gene ambiguous. In germline, CDR1 is DFQATT, CDR2 SNEGSKA (reference sequence). The CDR3 extends over 15 amino acids. Trimming left V 3 bases short and J 1 base short, with 13 bases between. The CDR3 reads CSASEQSLAKNIQYF. The CDR3 DNA is TGCAGTGCTAGTGAGCAGTCGTTGGCCAAAAACATTCAGTACTTC.

The gene calls are TRBV5-6 and TRBJ1-2, with D possibly matching TRBD1 (6 bases). The CDR3 is 14 amino acids. The germline V gene encodes CDR1 SGHDT and CDR2 YYEEEE. V was shortened by 4 bases and J by 8 bases, with 18 bases between the two germline ends. The CDR3 DNA reads as TGTGCCAGCAGCCCCGGGGGGCTGAGGCAGGGCTACACCTTC. Protein sequence: CASSPGGLRQGYTF. The whole variable domain, remainder taken from reference TRBV5-6 and TRBJ1-2, is DAGVTQSPTHLIKTRGQQVTLRCSPKSGHDTVSWYQQALGQGPQFIFQYYEEEERQRGNFPDRFSGHQFPNYSSELNVNALLLGDSALYLCASSPGGLRQGYTFGSGTRLTVV.

The chain joins TRBV13 to TRBJ2-1; D ambiguous. Germline-derived CDR1 and CDR2 are PRHDT and FYEKMQ (reference sequence). This CDR3 is built from 14 residues. Trimming left V 5 bases short and J 8 bases short, with 16 bases between. The CDR3 region has the DNA TGTGCCAGCAGCCGACTGTTGAATCTTCATGAGCAGTTCTTC. Protein: CASSRLLNLHEQFF. Variable domain in full (rest from reference TRBV13 and TRBJ2-1): AAGVIQSPRHLIKEKRETATLKCYPIPRHDTVYWYQQGPGQDPQFLISFYEKMQSDKGSIPDRFSAQQFSDYHSELNMSSLELGDSALYFCASSRLLNLHEQFFGPGTRLTVL.

This clone was detected only once. The rearrangement uses TRBV2 and TRBJ1-1; weak D call: TRBD1 (6 bases). Trimming took 7 bases from V and 3 from J, leaving 12 bases between them. The CDR3 is 13 residues long. Germline assignment: CDR1 SNHLY and CDR2 FYNNEI. CDR3 sequence reads: CASKMTGDTEAFF. CDR3 DNA sequence: TGTGCCAGCAAGATGACAGGAGACACTGAAGCTTTCTTT.

J is TRBJ1-2 and V is TRBV10-3, with 8 bases identical to TRBD1. V lost 0 bases to trimming and J lost 7 bases; unmatched junction nucleotides: 7. The CDR3 extends over 15 amino acids. Germline assignment: CDR1 ENHRY and CDR2 SYGVKD. CDR3 in DNA: TGTGCCATCAGTGAGTCAGGACAGGGAGGGACTGGCTACACCTTC. Translation: CAISESGQGGTGYTF.

The chain has TRBV7-9 and TRBJ1-1, with 7 bases matching TRBD1. The CDR3 is 15 amino acids. J gave up 0 bases and V 2 bases, and 3 bases lay outside the gene matches. The germline V gene encodes CDR1 SEHNR and CDR2 FQNEAQ (reference sequence). CDR3 loop: CASSLNRGLNTEAFF. The CDR3 region has the DNA TGTGCCAGCAGCTTAAACAGGGGATTGAACACTGAAGCTTTCTTT.

The gene calls are TRBV6-6 and TRBJ1-5; 9 bases are a match to TRBD1. Germline lookup yields CDR1 MNHNY and CDR2 SVGAGI (reference sequence). Germline trimming cut 3 bases from V and 6 bases from J; bases unmatched to any gene: 3. The CDR3 runs to 14 residues. The CDR3 reads CASSYGQGSQPQHF. As DNA, the CDR3 is TGTGCCAGCAGTTATGGACAGGGGAGTCAGCCCCAGCATTTT.

The chain has TRBV6-5 and TRBJ2-3; 7 nucleotides align to TRBD2. The CDR3 extends over 13 amino acids. Germline V gene sequence: CDR1 MNHEY, CDR2 SVGAGI. Trimming at V came to 2 bases and at J to 15 bases, leaving 11 bases not matched to a gene. CDR3 sequence: CASSYGGLRILYF. In DNA, the CDR3 is TGTGCCAGCAGTTACGGGGGACTAAGGATACTATATTTT.

In this sample, this clone turned up once. The V gene is TRBV3-1 (or the pseudogene TRBV3-2), the J gene TRBJ1-2; D is perhaps TRBD1 (5 bases). Germline lookup yields CDR1 LGHDT and CDR2 YNNKEL (reference sequence). The CDR3 has 17 amino acids. V gave up 4 bases and J gave up 1 base, with 19 bases separating them. The chain's CDR3 is CASSPSGPAYLNYGYTF. The CDR3 nucleotides are TGTGCCAGCAGCCCATCAGGGCCCGCTTACCTTAACTATGGCTACACCTTC.

CDR3 amino acids: CASSLQPAYEQYF. CDR3 DNA sequence: TGTGCCAGCAGCCTCCAACCAGCCTACGAGCAGTACTTC. This rearrangement joins TRBV12-3 or TRBV12-4 to TRBJ2-7; D ambiguous. V lost 6 bases to trimming and J lost 2 bases, with 11 bases between them. The CDR3 is 13 amino acids.

The gene calls are TRBV6-1 and TRBJ1-5, with D hard to call. Trimming stripped 3 bases from V and 2 bases from J, with 17 bases between. This CDR3 comprises 17 residues. CDR1 and CDR2 (germline): MNHNS, SASEGT. CDR3 bases: TGTGCCAGCAGTGACCGGACTACCGGACGGGGCAATCAGCCCCAGCATTTT. Protein product: CASSDRTTGRGNQPQHF.